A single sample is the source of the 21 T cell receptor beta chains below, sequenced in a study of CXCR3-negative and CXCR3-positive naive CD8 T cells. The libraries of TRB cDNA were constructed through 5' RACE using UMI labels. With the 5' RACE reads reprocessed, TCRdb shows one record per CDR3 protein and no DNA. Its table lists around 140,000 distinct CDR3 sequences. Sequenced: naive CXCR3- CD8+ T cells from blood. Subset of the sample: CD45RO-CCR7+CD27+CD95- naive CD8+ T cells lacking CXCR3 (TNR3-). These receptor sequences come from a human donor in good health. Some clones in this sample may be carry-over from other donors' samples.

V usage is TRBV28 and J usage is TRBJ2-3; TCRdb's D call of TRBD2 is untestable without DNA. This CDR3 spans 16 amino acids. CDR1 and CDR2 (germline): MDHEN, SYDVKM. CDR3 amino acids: CASSLEAGVVTDTQYF. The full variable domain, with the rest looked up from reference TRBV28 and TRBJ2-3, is DVKVTQSSRYLVKRTGEKVFLECVQDMDHENMFWYRQDPGLGLRLIYFSYDVKMKEKGDIPEGYSVSREKKERFSLILESASTNQTSMYLCASSLEAGVVTDTQYFGPGTRLTVL.

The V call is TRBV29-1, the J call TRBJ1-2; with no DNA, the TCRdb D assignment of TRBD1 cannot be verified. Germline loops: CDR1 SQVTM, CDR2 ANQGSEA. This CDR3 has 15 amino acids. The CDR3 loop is CSVVGQGASGYGYTF.

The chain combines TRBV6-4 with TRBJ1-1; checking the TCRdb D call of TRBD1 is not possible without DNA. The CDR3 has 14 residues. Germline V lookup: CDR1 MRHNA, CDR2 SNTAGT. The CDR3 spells CARETGGRNTEAFF.

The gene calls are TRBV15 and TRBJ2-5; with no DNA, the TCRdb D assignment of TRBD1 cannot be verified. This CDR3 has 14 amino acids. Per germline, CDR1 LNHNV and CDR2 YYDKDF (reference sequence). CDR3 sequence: CATSTRTGMETQYF.

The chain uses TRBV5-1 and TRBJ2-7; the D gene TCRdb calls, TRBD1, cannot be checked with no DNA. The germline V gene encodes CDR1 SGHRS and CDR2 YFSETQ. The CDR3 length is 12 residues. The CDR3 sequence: CASSLVSAEQYF.

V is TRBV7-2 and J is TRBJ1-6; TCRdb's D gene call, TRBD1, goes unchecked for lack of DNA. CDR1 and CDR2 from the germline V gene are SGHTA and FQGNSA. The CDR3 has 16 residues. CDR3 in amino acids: CASSPSRDIHNSPLHF. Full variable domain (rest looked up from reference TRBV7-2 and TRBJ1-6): GAGVSQSPSNKVTEKGKDVELRCDPISGHTALYWYRQSLGQGLEFLIYFQGNSAPDKSGLPSDRFSAERTGGSVSTLTIQRTQQEDSAVYLCASSPSRDIHNSPLHFGNGTRLTVT.

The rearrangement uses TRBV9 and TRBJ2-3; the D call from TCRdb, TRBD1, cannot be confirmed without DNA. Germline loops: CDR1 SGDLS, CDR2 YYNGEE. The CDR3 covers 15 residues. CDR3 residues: CASSPHYQEGDTQYF.

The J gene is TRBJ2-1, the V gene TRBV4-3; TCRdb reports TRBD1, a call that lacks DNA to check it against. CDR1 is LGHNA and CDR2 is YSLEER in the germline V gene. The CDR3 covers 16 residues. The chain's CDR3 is CASSQDKGGRTNEQFF.

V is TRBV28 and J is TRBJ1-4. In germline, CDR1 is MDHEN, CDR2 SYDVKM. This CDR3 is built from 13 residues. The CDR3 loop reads CASSFGVVEKLFF.

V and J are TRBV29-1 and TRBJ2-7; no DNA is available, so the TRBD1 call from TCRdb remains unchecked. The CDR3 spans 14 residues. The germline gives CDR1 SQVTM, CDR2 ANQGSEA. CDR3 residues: CSVLGTDISYEQYF.

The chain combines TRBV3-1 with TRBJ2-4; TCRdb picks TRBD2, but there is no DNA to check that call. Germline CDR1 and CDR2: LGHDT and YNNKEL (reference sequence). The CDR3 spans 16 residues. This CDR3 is CASSQDGTIPPYELYF.

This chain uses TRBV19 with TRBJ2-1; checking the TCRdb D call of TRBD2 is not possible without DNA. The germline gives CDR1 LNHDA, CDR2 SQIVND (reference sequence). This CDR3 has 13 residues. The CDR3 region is CASSGLADNEQFF.

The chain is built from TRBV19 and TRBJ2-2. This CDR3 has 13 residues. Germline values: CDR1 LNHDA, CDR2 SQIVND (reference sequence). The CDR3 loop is CASSIEYTGELFF. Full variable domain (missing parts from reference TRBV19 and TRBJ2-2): DGGITQSPKYLFRKEGQNVTLSCEQNLNHDAMYWYRQDPGQGLRLIYYSQIVNDFQKGDIAEGYSVSREKKESFPLTVTSAQKNPTAFYLCASSIEYTGELFFGEGSRLTVL.

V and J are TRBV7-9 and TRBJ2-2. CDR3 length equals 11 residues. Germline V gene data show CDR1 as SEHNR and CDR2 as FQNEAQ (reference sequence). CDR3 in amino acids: CASRWTGELFF. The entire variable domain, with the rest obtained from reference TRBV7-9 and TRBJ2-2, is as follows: DTGVSQNPRHKITKRGQNVTFRCDPISEHNRLYWYRQTLGQGPEFLTYFQNEAQLEKSRLLSDRFSAERPKGSFSTLEIQRTEQGDSAMYLCASRWTGELFFGEGSRLTVL.

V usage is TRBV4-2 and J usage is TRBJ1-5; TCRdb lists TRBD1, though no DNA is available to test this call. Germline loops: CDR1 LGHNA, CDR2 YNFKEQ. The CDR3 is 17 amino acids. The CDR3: CASSQDGIGGRNQPQHF.

The CDR3 loop reads CASINYGGYNEQFF. The chain couples TRBV2 to TRBJ2-1; the D call from TCRdb, TRBD1, cannot be confirmed without DNA. The CDR3 length is 14 residues. Germline V gives CDR1 SNHLY, CDR2 FYNNEI.

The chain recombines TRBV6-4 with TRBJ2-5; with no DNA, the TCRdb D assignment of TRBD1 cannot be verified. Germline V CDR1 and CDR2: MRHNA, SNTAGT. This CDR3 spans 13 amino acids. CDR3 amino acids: CASSDGDRGTQYF.

CDR3 sequence: CASSLPGPEVFF. This chain uses TRBV7-8 with TRBJ2-2. Germline V lookup: CDR1 SGHVS, CDR2 FQNEAQ. The CDR3 totals 12 residues. The full variable domain, in which reference TRBV7-8 and TRBJ2-2 provide the parts outside the CDR3, is GAGVSQSPRYKVAKRGQDVALRCDPISGHVSLFWYQQALGQGPEFLTYFQNEAQLDKSGLPSDRFFAERPEGSVSTLKIQRTQQEDSAVYLCASSLPGPEVFFGEGSRLTVL.

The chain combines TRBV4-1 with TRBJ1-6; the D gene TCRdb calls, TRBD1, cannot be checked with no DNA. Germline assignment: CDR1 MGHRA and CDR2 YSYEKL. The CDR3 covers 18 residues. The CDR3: CASSQDGGTNRAGSPLHF.

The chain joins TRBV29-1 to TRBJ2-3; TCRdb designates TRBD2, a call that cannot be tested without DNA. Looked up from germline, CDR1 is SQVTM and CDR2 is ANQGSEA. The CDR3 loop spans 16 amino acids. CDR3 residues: CSAAGGRLAGLDTQYF.

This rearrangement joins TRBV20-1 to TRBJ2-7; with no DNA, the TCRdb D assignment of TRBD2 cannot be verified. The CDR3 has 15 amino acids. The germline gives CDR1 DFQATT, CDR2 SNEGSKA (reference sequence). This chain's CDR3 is CSARDILAGDYEQYF.